This TCR beta chain comes out of a study of cytomegalovirus exposure and HLA in healthy donors. The PCR used 60 Vbeta and 13 Jbeta primers. Libraries were prepared by immunoSEQ multiplex PCR; TCRdb keeps only in-frame clonotypes and omits some of them. This sample yields 150,000 to 190,000 clones, of which approximately 79% are seen a single time; around 7% belongs to the top ten. CDR3 size: 11 residues. From germline, CDR1 is DFQATT and CDR2 SNEGSKA (reference sequence). Deletions cut 1 base from V and 12 bases from J, with 10 bases between. In regard to this clone: What it recognizes is unknown.

General study results and limits: CMV serostatus alone was available as immune exposure information. Later analysis demonstrated an association between a missense DCLRE1C variant and TCR beta V- and J-gene trimming.

The rearrangement links TRBV20-1 to TRBJ2-4; no reliable D call. Sequencing used PBMCs. This TCR was sampled from a woman between 50 and 59 years old in good health and CMV-seropositive. Here the CDR3 reads CSARAADRQYF. The CDR3 region has the DNA TGCAGTGCTAGAGCGGCGGATCGTCAGTACTTC.